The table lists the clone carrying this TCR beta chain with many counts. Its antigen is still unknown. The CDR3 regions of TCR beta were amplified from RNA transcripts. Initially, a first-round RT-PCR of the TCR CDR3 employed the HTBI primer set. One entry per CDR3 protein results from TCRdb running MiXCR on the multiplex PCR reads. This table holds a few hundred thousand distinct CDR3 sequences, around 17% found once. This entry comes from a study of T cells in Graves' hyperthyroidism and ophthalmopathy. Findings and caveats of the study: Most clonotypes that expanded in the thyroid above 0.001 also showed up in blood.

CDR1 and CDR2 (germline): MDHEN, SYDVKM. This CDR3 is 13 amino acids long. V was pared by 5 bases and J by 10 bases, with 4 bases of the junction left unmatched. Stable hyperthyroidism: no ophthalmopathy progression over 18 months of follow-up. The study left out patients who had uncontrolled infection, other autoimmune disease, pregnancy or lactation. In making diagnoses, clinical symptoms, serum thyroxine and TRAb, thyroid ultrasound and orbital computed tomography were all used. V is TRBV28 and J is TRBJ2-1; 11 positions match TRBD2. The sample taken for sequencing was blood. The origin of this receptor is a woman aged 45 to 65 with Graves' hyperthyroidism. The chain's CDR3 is CASSIWTSGEQFF. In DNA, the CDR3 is TGTGCCAGCAGTATTTGGACTAGCGGGGAGCAGTTCTTC.